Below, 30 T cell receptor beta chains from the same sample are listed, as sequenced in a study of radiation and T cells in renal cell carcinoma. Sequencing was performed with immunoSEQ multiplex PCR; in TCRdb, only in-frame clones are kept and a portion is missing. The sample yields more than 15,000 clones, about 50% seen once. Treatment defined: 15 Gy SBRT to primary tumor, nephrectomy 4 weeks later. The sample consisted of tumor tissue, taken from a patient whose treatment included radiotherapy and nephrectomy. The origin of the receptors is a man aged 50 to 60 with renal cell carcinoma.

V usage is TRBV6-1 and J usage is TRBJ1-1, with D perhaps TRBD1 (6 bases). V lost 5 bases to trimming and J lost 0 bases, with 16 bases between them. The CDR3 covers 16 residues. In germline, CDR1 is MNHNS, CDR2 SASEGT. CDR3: CASSQGKGGLNTEAFF. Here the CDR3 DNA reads TGTGCCAGCAGTCAAGGGAAGGGGGGCCTGAACACTGAAGCTTTCTTT.

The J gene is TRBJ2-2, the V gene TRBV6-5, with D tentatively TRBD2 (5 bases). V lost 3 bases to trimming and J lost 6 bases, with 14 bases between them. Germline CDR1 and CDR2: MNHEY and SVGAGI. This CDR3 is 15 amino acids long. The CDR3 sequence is CASSYKYHGAGELFF. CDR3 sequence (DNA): TGTGCCAGCAGTTATAAGTACCACGGGGCCGGGGAGCTGTTTTTT.

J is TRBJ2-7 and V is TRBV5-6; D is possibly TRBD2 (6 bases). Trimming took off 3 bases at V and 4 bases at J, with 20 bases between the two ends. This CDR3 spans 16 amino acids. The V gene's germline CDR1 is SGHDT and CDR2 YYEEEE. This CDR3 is CASSWGSAAGIYEQYF. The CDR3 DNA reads TGTGCCAGCAGCTGGGGGAGTGCGGCGGGAATTTACGAGCAGTACTTC.

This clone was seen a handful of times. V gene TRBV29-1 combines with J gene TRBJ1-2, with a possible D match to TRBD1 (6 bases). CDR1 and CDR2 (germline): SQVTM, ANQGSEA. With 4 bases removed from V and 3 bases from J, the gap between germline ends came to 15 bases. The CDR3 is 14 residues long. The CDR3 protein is CSVGDKDVDYGYTF. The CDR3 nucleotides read TGCAGCGTTGGGGACAAAGACGTCGACTATGGCTACACCTTC.

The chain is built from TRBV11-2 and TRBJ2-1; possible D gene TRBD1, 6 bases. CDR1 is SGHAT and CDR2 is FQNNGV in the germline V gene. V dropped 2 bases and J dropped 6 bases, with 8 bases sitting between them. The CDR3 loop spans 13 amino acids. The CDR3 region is CASSLHRANEQFF. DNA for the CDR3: TGTGCCAGCAGCTTACACAGGGCCAATGAGCAGTTCTTC.

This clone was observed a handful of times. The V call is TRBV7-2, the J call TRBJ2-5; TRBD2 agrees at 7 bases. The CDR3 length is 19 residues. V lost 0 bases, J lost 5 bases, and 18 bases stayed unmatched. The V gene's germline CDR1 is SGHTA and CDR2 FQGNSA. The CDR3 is CASSLAPGSGATEEETQYF. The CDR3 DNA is TGTGCCAGCAGCTTAGCCCCCGGGAGCGGGGCCACCGAGGAGGAGACCCAGTACTTC.

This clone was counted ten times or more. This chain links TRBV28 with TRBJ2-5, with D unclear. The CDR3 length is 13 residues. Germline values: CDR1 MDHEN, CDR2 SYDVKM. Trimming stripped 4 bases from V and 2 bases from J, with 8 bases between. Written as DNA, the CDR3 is TGTGCCAGCAGTTCTCAGATTCAAGAGACCCAGTACTTC. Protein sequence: CASSSQIQETQYF.

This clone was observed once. The CDR3 DNA sequence: TGTGCCAGCAGTCCCCACGGGGGCGGGGAGCTGTTTTTT. This gives the protein CASSPHGGGELFF. V and J are TRBV27 and TRBJ2-2; weak D call: TRBD2 (6 bases). V was clipped by 5 bases and J by 7 bases, with 11 bases between them. Looked up from germline, CDR1 is MNHEY and CDR2 is SMNVEV (reference sequence). CDR3 length: 13 amino acids.

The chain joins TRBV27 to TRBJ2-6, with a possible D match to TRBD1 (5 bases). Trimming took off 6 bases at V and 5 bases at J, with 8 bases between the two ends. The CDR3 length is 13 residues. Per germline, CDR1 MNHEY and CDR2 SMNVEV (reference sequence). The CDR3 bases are TGTGCCAGCAGCCTGGACAGGGCCAACGTCCTGACTTTC. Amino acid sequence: CASSLDRANVLTF.

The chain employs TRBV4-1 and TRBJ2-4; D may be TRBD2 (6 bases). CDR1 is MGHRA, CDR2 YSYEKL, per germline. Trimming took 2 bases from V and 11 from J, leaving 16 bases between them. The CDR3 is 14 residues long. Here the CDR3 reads CASSQYGDRGFQYF. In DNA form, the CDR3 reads TGCGCCAGCAGCCAATACGGAGACCGGGGGTTTCAGTACTTC.

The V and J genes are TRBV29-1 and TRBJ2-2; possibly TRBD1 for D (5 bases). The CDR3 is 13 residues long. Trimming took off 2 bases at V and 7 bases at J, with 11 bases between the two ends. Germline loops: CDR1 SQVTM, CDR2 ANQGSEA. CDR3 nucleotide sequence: TGCAGCGTTGAATTGGGCAGGGACGGGGAGCTGTTTTTT. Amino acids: CSVELGRDGELFF.

CDR3 nucleotides: TGCGCCAGCAGAGCCGGGACCTCCAGCTCCTACGAGCAGTACTTC. Protein: CASRAGTSSSYEQYF. The rearrangement links TRBV23-1 to TRBJ2-7; D could derive from TRBD1 or TRBD2 (5 bases each). TRBV23-1 is marked as an open reading frame, function uncertain. Between the trimmed V and J ends, which lost 6 bases and 0 bases, there was a span of 15 bases. The CDR3 has 15 residues.

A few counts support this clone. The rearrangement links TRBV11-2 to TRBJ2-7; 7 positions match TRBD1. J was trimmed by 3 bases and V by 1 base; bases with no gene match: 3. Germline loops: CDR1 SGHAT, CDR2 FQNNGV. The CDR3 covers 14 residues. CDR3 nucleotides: TGTGCCAGCAGCTTAGTAGGGGGCTTCTACGAGCAGTACTTC. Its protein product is CASSLVGGFYEQYF.

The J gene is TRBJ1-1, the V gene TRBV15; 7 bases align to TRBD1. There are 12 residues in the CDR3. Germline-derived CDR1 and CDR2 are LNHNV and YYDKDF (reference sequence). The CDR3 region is CDDDRAKTEAFF. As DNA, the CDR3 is TGTGACGACGACAGGGCAAAGACTGAAGCTTTCTTT.

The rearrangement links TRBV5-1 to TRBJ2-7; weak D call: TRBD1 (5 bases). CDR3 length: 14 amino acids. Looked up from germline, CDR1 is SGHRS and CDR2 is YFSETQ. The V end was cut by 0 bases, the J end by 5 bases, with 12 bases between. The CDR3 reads CASSLAAGFDEQYF. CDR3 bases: TGCGCCAGCAGCTTGGCGGCAGGGTTCGACGAGCAGTACTTC. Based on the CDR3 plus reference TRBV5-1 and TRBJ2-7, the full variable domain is KAGVTQTPRYLIKTRGQQVTLSCSPISGHRSVSWYQQTPGQGLQFLFEYFSETQRNKGNFPGRFSGRQFSNSRSEMNVSTLELGDSALYLCASSLAAGFDEQYFGPGTRLTVT.

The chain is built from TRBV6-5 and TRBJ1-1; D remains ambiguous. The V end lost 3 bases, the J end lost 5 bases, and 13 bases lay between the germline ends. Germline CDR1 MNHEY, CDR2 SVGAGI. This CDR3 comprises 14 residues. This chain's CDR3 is CASSYWYLGTEAFF. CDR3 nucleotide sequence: TGTGCCAGCAGTTATTGGTATCTTGGGACTGAAGCTTTCTTT.

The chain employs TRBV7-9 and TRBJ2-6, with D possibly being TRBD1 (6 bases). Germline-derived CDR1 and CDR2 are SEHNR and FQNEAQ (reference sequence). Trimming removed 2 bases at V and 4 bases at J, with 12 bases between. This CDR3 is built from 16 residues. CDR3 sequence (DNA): TGTGCCAGCAGCTTAACGAGGGGGACCGGGGCCAACGTCCTGACTTTC. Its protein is CASSLTRGTGANVLTF.

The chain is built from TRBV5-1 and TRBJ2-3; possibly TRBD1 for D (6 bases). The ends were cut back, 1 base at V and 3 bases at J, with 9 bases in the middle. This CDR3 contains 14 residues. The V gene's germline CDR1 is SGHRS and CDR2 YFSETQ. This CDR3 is CASSLNRETDTQYF. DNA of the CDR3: TGCGCCAGCAGCTTGAACAGGGAGACAGATACGCAGTATTTT.

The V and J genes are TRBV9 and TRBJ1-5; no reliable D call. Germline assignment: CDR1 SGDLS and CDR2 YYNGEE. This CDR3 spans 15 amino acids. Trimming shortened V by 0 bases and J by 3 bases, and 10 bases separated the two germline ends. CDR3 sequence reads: CASSVEGTVNQPQHF. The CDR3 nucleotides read TGTGCCAGCAGCGTAGAGGGTACAGTCAATCAGCCCCAGCATTTT.

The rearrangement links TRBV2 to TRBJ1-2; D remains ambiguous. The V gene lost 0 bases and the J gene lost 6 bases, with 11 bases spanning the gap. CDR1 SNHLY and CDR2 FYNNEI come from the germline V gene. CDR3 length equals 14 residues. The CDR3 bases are TGTGCCAGCAGTGAAGCCCGGGCCGCGGATGGCTACACCTTC. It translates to CASSEARAADGYTF. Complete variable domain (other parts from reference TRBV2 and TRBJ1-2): EPEVTQTPSHQVTQMGQEVILRCVPISNHLYFYWYRQILGQKVEFLVSFYNNEISEKSEIFDDQFSVERPDGSNFTLKIRSTKLEDSAMYFCASSEARAADGYTFGSGTRLTVV.

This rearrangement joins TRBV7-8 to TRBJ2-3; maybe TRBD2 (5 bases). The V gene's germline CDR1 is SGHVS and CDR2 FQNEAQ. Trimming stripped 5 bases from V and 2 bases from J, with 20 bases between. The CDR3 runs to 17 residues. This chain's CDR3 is CASSPRRETSITDTQYF. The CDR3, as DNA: TGTGCCAGCAGCCCCCGGCGAGAAACTAGTATCACAGATACGCAGTATTTT.

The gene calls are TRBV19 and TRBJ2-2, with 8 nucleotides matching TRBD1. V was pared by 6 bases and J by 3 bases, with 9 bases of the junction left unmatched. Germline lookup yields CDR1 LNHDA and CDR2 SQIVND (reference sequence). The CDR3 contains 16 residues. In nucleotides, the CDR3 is TGTGCCAGTAGGAAGACAGGGGCTCCGGACACCGGGGAGCTGTTTTTT. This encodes CASRKTGAPDTGELFF.

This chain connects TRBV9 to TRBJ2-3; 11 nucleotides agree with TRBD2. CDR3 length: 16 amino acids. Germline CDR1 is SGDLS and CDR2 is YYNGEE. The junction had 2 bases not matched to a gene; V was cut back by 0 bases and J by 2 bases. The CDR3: CASSVALAGATDTQYF. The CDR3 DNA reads TGTGCCAGCAGCGTAGCACTAGCGGGGGCCACAGATACGCAGTATTTT.

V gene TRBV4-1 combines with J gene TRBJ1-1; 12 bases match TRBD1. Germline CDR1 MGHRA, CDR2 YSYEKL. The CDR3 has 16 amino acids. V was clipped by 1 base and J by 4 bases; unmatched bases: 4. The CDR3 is CASSQGDRGRGTEAFF. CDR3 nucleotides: TGCGCCAGCAGCCAAGGGGACAGGGGGCGTGGCACTGAAGCTTTCTTT.

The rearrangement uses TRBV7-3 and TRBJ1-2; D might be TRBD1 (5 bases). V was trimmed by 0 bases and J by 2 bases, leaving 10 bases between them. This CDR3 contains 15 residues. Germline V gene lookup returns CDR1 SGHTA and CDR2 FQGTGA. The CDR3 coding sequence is TGTGCCAGCAGCTTAACGTACCAGGGAAACTATGGCTACACCTTC. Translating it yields CASSLTYQGNYGYTF.

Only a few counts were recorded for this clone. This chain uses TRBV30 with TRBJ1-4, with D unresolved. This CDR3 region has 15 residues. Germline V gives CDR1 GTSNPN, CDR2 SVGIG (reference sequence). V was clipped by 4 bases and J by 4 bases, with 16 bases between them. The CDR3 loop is CAWTKPYSGNEKLFF. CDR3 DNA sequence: TGTGCCTGGACAAAGCCGTACAGCGGTAATGAAAAACTGTTTTTT.

The CDR3 DNA sequence: TGCGCCAGCAGCTTGGAAGTTCGCGGGGGAAGCTCCTACGAGCAGTACTTC. Translated, it gives CASSLEVRGGSSYEQYF. The J gene is TRBJ2-7, the V gene TRBV5-1, with 7 bases matching TRBD2. This CDR3 has 17 amino acids. V lost 0 bases, J lost 0 bases, and 9 bases stayed unmatched. Germline-derived CDR1 and CDR2 are SGHRS and YFSETQ.

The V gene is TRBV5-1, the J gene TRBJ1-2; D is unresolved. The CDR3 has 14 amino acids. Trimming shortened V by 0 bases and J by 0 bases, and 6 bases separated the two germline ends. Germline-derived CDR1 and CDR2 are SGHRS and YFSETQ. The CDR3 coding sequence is TGCGCCAGCAGCTTGGAATCACCTAACTATGGCTACACCTTC. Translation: CASSLESPNYGYTF.

CDR3 protein: CSVNDRGGGETQYF. In DNA, the CDR3 is TGCAGCGTCAATGACAGGGGAGGAGGAGAGACCCAGTACTTC. The rearrangement links TRBV29-1 to TRBJ2-5; 8 positions agree with TRBD1. In germline, CDR1 is SQVTM, CDR2 ANQGSEA. The CDR3 contains 14 residues. With 6 bases clipped from V and 4 bases from J, the junction kept 10 bases outside the gene matches.

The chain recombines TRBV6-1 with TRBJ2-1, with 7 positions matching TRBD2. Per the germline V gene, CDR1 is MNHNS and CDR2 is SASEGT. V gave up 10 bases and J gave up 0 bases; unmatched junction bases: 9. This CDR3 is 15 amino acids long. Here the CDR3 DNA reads TGTGCCACCAATGATGGCGGGAGCTCCTACAATGAGCAGTTCTTC. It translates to CATNDGGSSYNEQFF.